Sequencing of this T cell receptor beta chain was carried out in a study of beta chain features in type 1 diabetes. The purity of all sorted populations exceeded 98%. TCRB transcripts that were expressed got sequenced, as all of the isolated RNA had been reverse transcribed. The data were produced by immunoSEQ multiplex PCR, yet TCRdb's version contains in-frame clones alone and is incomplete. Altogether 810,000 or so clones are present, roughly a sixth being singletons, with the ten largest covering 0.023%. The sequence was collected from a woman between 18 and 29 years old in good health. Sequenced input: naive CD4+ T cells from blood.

In DNA, the CDR3 is TGTGCCAGCCGGACACCCAGGGAAGCTTTCTTT. Protein product: CASRTPREAFF. The gene calls are TRBV25-1 and TRBJ1-1, with D possibly TRBD1 on 5 matching bases. Germline V gives CDR1 MGHDK, CDR2 SYGVNS. The CDR3 has 11 residues. Trimming cost V 8 bases and J 8 bases, with 12 bases left between them.